In this sample, the clone carrying this T cell receptor (beta chain) turned up many times. The data were taken from a study of CD8 T cells in ankylosing spondylitis. MiXCR was run by TCRdb on the 5' RACE reads, yielding one entry per CDR3 protein. The sample consists of 240,000 or so distinct CDR3 sequences, 8.6% of them appearing once. The CDR3 loop spans 15 amino acids. Germline V lookup: CDR1 SGDLS, CDR2 YYNGEE. The V and J ends lost 0 bases and 6 bases respectively, with 12 bases between them. This rearrangement joins TRBV9 to TRBJ2-2; TRBD2 is a possible D gene (5 bases). The sequenced sample consisted of blood, either unsorted or a sorted T cell fraction (not recorded which). This receptor was identified in a male donor with ankylosing spondylitis or in good health (not recorded which). The CDR3 is CASSVAGRVAGELFF. DNA for the CDR3: TGTGCCAGCAGCGTAGCTGGGCGGGTAGCCGGGGAGCTGTTTTTT.